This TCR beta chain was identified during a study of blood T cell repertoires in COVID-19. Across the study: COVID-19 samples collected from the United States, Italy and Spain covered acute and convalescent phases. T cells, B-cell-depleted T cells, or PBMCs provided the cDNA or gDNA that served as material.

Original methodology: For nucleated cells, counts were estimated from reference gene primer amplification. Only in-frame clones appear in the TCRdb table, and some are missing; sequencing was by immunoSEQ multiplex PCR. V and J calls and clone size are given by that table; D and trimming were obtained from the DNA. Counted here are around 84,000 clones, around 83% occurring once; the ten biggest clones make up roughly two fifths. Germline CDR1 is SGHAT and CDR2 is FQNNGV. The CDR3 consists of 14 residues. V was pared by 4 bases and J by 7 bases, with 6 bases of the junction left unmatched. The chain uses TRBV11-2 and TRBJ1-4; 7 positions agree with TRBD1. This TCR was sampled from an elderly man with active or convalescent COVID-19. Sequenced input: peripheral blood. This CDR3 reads CASSSTGNLEKLFF. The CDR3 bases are TGTGCCAGCAGCTCGACAGGGAATCTTGAAAAACTGTTTTTT.